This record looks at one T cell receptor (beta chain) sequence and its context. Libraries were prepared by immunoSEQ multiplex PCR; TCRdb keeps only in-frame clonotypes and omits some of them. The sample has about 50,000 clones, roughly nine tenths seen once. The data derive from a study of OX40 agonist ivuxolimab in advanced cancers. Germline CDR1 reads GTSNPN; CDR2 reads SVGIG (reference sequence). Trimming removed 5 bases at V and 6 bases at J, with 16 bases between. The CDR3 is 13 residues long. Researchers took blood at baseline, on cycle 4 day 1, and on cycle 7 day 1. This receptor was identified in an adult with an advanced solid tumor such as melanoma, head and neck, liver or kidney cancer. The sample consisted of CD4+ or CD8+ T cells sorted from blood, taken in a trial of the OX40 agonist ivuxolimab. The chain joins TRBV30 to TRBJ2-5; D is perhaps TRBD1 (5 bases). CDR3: CAWLQGVVKTQYF. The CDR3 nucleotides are TGTGCCTGGTTGCAGGGTGTAGTGAAGACCCAGTACTTC.